The 29 T cell receptor beta chains listed next were all sequenced from one sample in a study of radiotherapy plus CTLA-4 blockade in lung cancer. The protocol was immunoSEQ multiplex PCR, while the TCRdb copy is restricted to in-frame clones and leaves out a portion. Here the sample spans about 80,000 clones, approximately 80% being singletons. Sequenced material: peripheral blood, taken from a patient treated with radiotherapy plus ipilimumab. The receptors originated from a human donor with non-small cell lung cancer who had stable disease on radiotherapy plus ipilimumab.

The chain links TRBV5-1 to TRBJ2-5; D may match TRBD1 or TRBD2 (7 bases each). The ends were cut back, 2 bases at V and 2 bases at J, with 13 bases in the middle. Germline V gives CDR1 SGHRS, CDR2 YFSETQ. This CDR3 region has 15 residues. Written as DNA, the CDR3 is TGCGCCAGCAGCTTTGGGAGGGGGCCTCAAGAGACCCAGTACTTC. Protein sequence: CASSFGRGPQETQYF. The whole variable domain, filled in from reference TRBV5-1 and TRBJ2-5, reads KAGVTQTPRYLIKTRGQQVTLSCSPISGHRSVSWYQQTPGQGLQFLFEYFSETQRNKGNFPGRFSGRQFSNSRSEMNVSTLELGDSALYLCASSFGRGPQETQYFGPGTRLLVL.

The genes are TRBV7-6 and TRBJ2-7; no definite D call. Germline assignment: CDR1 SGHVS and CDR2 FNYEAQ. Trimming left V 1 base short and J 1 base short, with 8 bases between. This CDR3 region has 14 residues. The CDR3 DNA reads as TGTGCCAGCAGCTTAGGAAGTAGTTCCTACGAGCAGTACTTC. This encodes CASSLGSSSYEQYF.

V and J are TRBV6-5 and TRBJ2-7; TRBD1 is a possible D gene (7 bases). Germline loops: CDR1 MNHEY, CDR2 SVGAGI. CDR3 length: 15 amino acids. V was shortened by 5 bases and J by 6 bases, with 20 bases between the two germline ends. The CDR3: CASSTRQGGRREQYF. The CDR3 region has the DNA TGTGCCAGCAGTACACGACAGGGAGGCAGGCGCGAGCAGTACTTC.

J is TRBJ1-2 and V is TRBV9; 8 nucleotides agree with TRBD1. The CDR3 is made up of 14 amino acids. The germline V gene encodes CDR1 SGDLS and CDR2 YYNGEE. V dropped 3 bases and J dropped 4; count of bases not matched to a gene: 5. The chain's CDR3 is CASSDRTGRYGYTF. CDR3 nucleotide sequence: TGTGCCAGCAGCGATCGGACAGGGCGCTATGGCTACACCTTC.

V usage is TRBV2 and J usage is TRBJ1-4, with 9 bases fitting TRBD1. V dropped 10 bases and J dropped 0; count of bases not matched to a gene: 9. The germline V gene encodes CDR1 SNHLY and CDR2 FYNNEI. The CDR3 is 16 amino acids. CDR3 amino acids: CANRDRAFATNEKLFF. CDR3 in DNA: TGTGCCAACCGGGACAGGGCTTTTGCAACTAATGAAAAACTGTTTTTT.

This clone came up a few times. The gene calls are TRBV7-9 and TRBJ1-2; 9 bases map to TRBD1. This CDR3 spans 15 amino acids. V dropped 2 bases and J dropped 8; count of bases not matched to a gene: 9. Per germline, CDR1 SEHNR and CDR2 FQNEAQ (reference sequence). In DNA, the CDR3 is TGTGCCAGCAGCTTAAGTCGGACAGGGGAAGGCGGCTACACCTTC. It is translated as CASSLSRTGEGGYTF.

The rearrangement joins TRBV28 to TRBJ1-5; D possibly corresponds to TRBD1 (5 bases). This CDR3 has 13 amino acids. The V and J ends lost 1 base and 6 bases respectively, with 7 bases between them. CDR1 and CDR2 (germline): MDHEN, SYDVKM. For the CDR3, the DNA is TGTGCCAGCAGTTTATTCAGGGTTCAGCCCCAGCATTTT. It translates to CASSLFRVQPQHF. Combining the CDR3 with reference TRBV28 and TRBJ1-5 gives the whole variable domain DVKVTQSSRYLVKRTGEKVFLECVQDMDHENMFWYRQDPGLGLRLIYFSYDVKMKEKGDIPEGYSVSREKKERFSLILESASTNQTSMYLCASSLFRVQPQHFGDGTRLSIL.

J is TRBJ2-2 and V is TRBV10-3, with a possible D match to TRBD1 (5 bases). Deletions cut 4 bases from V and 4 bases from J, with 7 bases between. Germline values: CDR1 ENHRY, CDR2 SYGVKD. CDR3 length: 13 residues. CDR3 sequence: CAISGTGTGELFF. For the CDR3, the DNA is TGTGCCATCAGTGGAACAGGCACCGGGGAGCTGTTTTTT.

The chain recombines TRBV29-1 with TRBJ2-1; 8 nucleotides line up with TRBD2. Trimming cost V 3 bases and J 6 bases; bases outside gene matches: 7. In germline, CDR1 is SQVTM, CDR2 ANQGSEA. This CDR3 comprises 14 residues. CDR3 sequence (DNA): TGCAGCGTTGACCCCAGCGGGGGACTCAATGAGCAGTTCTTC. It specifies CSVDPSGGLNEQFF.

The V gene is TRBV11-2, the J gene TRBJ1-2; D is perhaps TRBD1 (5 bases). Germline CDR1 reads SGHAT; CDR2 reads FQNNGV. V was trimmed by 5 bases and J by 8 bases, leaving 18 bases between them. The CDR3 consists of 14 residues. DNA of the CDR3: TGTGCCAGCAGCCAGGCCGGGGCCCTACGCGGCTACACCTTC. Amino acids: CASSQAGALRGYTF.

V and J are TRBV2 and TRBJ1-2, with 7 nucleotides matching TRBD1. The CDR3 sequence is 12 residues long. Germline V gives CDR1 SNHLY, CDR2 FYNNEI. With V trimmed by 4 bases and J by 4 bases, 0 bases remained unmatched. The CDR3 bases are TGTGCCAGCAGTGGACAGGGCTATGGCTACACCTTC. Translated, it gives CASSGQGYGYTF.

The chain carries TRBV29-1 and TRBJ2-5; 7 nucleotides line up with TRBD1. Germline CDR1 is SQVTM and CDR2 is ANQGSEA. V lost 7 bases and J lost 5; bases outside the gene matches: 10. The length of the CDR3 is 13 residues. CDR3 residues: CSGSSGGRETQYF. The CDR3 DNA reads TGCAGCGGGAGCTCAGGGGGACGGGAGACCCAGTACTTC.

The V and J genes are TRBV2 and TRBJ1-5; 7 bases match TRBD1. Germline V gives CDR1 SNHLY, CDR2 FYNNEI. There are 16 residues in the CDR3. After removal of 8 bases from V and 4 bases from J, the junction contained 14 bases not matched to a gene. The CDR3 spells CASVRDSRLVNQPQHF. The CDR3, as DNA: TGTGCCAGCGTAAGGGACAGTCGTTTAGTTAATCAGCCCCAGCATTTT.

The table lists this clone with a few counts. The rearrangement joins TRBV7-3 to TRBJ2-1; D might be TRBD2 (6 bases). The germline CDR1 and CDR2 sequences are SGHTA and FQGTGA. V was shortened by 6 bases and J by 6 bases, with 15 bases between the two germline ends. The CDR3 consists of 14 residues. The CDR3 coding sequence is TGTGCCAGCAGTCGTGCAAGCGGGTTCAATGAGCAGTTCTTC. Translated: CASSRASGFNEQFF.

The genes are TRBV6-1 and TRBJ1-2; TRBD1 aligns across 11 bases. The V segment lost 7 bases and the J segment 8 bases; nucleotides outside the gene matches: 12. The CDR3 is made up of 15 amino acids. CDR1 and CDR2 (germline): MNHNS, SASEGT. In DNA form, the CDR3 reads TGTGCCAGCACTAAACCGGGACAGGGGGTGGGAGGCTACACCTTC. Its protein product is CASTKPGQGVGGYTF.

The V and J genes are TRBV7-3 and TRBJ2-7; the D gene is possibly TRBD1 (5 bases). CDR1 is SGHTA, CDR2 FQGTGA, per germline. Trimming removed 5 bases from V and 3 bases from J, with 11 bases in between. The CDR3 totals 13 residues. The CDR3 region has the DNA TGTGCCAGCAGCCCCTCAGGGATCTACGAGCAGTACTTC. It encodes CASSPSGIYEQYF.

The V and J genes are TRBV16 and TRBJ2-7; 8 bases are shared with TRBD1. CDR3 length: 16 residues. V trimming: 2 bases; J trimming: 4 bases; junction bases outside the gene matches: 10. Per the germline V gene, CDR1 is KGHSY and CDR2 is FQNENV. The CDR3 protein is CASSQEWQGAGYEQYF. DNA for the CDR3: TGTGCCAGCAGCCAAGAGTGGCAGGGGGCTGGGTACGAGCAGTACTTC.

The chain links TRBV18 to TRBJ1-1; TRBD1 matches at 7 bases. The CDR3 runs to 15 residues. V shed 2 bases, J shed 3 bases, and the junction held 6 bases outside the gene matches. Germline values: CDR1 KGHSH, CDR2 LQKENI. The CDR3 region has the DNA TGTGCCAGCTCACCATTTAAGGGGGCGGACACTGAAGCTTTCTTT. Translation gives CASSPFKGADTEAFF.

This chain connects TRBV9 to TRBJ2-3; a possible D gene is TRBD2 (5 bases). Looked up from germline, CDR1 is SGDLS and CDR2 is YYNGEE. The CDR3 runs to 10 residues. Trimming pared 7 bases from V and 5 bases from J, leaving 5 bases between. CDR3 protein: CASRGDTQYF. CDR3 nucleotides: TGTGCCAGCCGGGGAGATACGCAGTATTTT.

The chain joins TRBV19 to TRBJ2-5, with D tentatively TRBD2 (5 bases). This CDR3 region has 14 residues. Germline-derived CDR1 and CDR2 are LNHDA and SQIVND (reference sequence). V lost 3 bases and J 3 bases, leaving 11 bases between the germline ends. CDR3 protein: CASSISAGEETQYF. The CDR3 DNA sequence: TGTGCCAGTAGTATCAGCGCCGGGGAAGAGACCCAGTACTTC. Together with reference TRBV19 and TRBJ2-5, the CDR3 gives the full variable domain: DGGITQSPKYLFRKEGQNVTLSCEQNLNHDAMYWYRQDPGQGLRLIYYSQIVNDFQKGDIAEGYSVSREKKESFPLTVTSAQKNPTAFYLCASSISAGEETQYFGPGTRLLVL.

The chain employs TRBV6-5 and TRBJ1-6; D remains unclear. The V end lost 5 bases, the J end lost 8 bases, and 13 bases lay between the germline ends. The CDR3 extends over 14 amino acids. Germline V lookup: CDR1 MNHEY, CDR2 SVGAGI. The CDR3: CASSEHSIDSPLHF. For the CDR3, the DNA is TGTGCCAGCAGTGAACACAGTATCGATTCACCCCTCCACTTT.

V is TRBV5-4 and J is TRBJ1-3; D possibly corresponds to TRBD1 (5 bases). In germline, CDR1 is SGHNT, CDR2 YYREEE (reference sequence). There are 15 residues in the CDR3. V dropped 5 bases and J dropped 4 bases, with 16 bases sitting between them. The CDR3 protein is CASSSRARGGNTIYF. DNA for the CDR3: TGTGCCAGCAGTTCCAGGGCGAGAGGAGGAAACACCATATATTTT. The variable domain in full, with the rest retrieved from reference TRBV5-4 and TRBJ1-3, is ETGVTQSPTHLIKTRGQQVTLRCSSQSGHNTVSWYQQALGQGPQFIFQYYREEENGRGNFPPRFSGLQFPNYSSELNVNALELDDSALYLCASSSRARGGNTIYFGEGSWLTVV.

This clone has more than one count but fewer than ten. The rearrangement uses TRBV10-3 and TRBJ2-7; perhaps TRBD1 as D (5 bases). V dropped 4 bases and J dropped 2 bases, with 9 bases sitting between them. The CDR3 totals 13 residues. CDR1 and CDR2 from the germline V gene are ENHRY and SYGVKD. The CDR3 DNA follows: TGTGCCATCAGTGCTGACAGAGCCTACGAGCAGTACTTC. As protein: CAISADRAYEQYF.

The CDR3: CASSYEGTVAYEQYF. The DNA of the CDR3 is TGTGCCAGCAGCTACGAAGGGACGGTTGCCTACGAGCAGTACTTC. This chain connects TRBV5-5 to TRBJ2-7; the D call may be TRBD1 or TRBD2 (5 bases each). This CDR3 spans 15 amino acids. V dropped 3 bases and J dropped 2 bases, with 15 bases sitting between them. CDR1 and CDR2 (germline): SGHKS, YYEKEE (reference sequence).

This chain joins TRBV5-4 and TRBJ1-1, with TRBD1 identical over 7 bases. CDR1 and CDR2 from the germline V gene are SGHNT and YYREEE (reference sequence). The CDR3 has 16 residues. The V segment lost 4 bases and the J segment 6 bases; nucleotides outside the gene matches: 15. CDR3 sequence reads: CASSLSYPGGEPEAFF. The CDR3 DNA sequence: TGTGCCAGCAGCCTCTCGTACCCAGGGGGTGAACCTGAAGCTTTCTTT. The full variable domain, in which reference TRBV5-4 and TRBJ1-1 provide the parts outside the CDR3, is ETGVTQSPTHLIKTRGQQVTLRCSSQSGHNTVSWYQQALGQGPQFIFQYYREEENGRGNFPPRFSGLQFPNYSSELNVNALELDDSALYLCASSLSYPGGEPEAFFGQGTRLTVV.

This chain uses TRBV7-3 with TRBJ1-1; D unresolved. Germline loops: CDR1 SGHTA, CDR2 FQGTGA. The CDR3 covers 13 residues. V gave up 5 bases and J gave up 4 bases, with 11 bases separating them. The CDR3 bases are TGTGCCAGCAGCCGGGCCGGAGGCACTGAAGCTTTCTTT. Its translation: CASSRAGGTEAFF.

This chain connects TRBV7-3 to TRBJ1-3; D call uncertain. The CDR3 runs to 15 residues. Trimming took off 6 bases at V and 7 bases at J, with 19 bases between the two ends. Per germline, CDR1 SGHTA and CDR2 FQGTGA. The CDR3, as DNA: TGTGCCAGCAGTCGCCGGGGAGCCCCGGGCAACACCATATATTTT. The encoded protein is CASSRRGAPGNTIYF.

The rearrangement uses TRBV29-1 and TRBJ1-1; D might be TRBD1 (5 bases). CDR3 length: 12 amino acids. Between the trimmed V and J ends, which lost 5 bases and 2 bases, there was a span of 9 bases. The V gene's germline CDR1 is SQVTM and CDR2 ANQGSEA. The CDR3 reads CSVYQGNTEAFF. The CDR3 region has the DNA TGCAGCGTTTATCAGGGAAACACTGAAGCTTTCTTT.

The V gene is TRBV11-2, the J gene TRBJ2-7, with 9 bases that match TRBD1. The germline V gene encodes CDR1 SGHAT and CDR2 FQNNGV. The J segment lost 4 bases and the V segment lost 1 base, leaving 5 bases of the junction unmatched. The CDR3 extends over 15 amino acids. The CDR3 reads CASSLGPGQGYEQYF. In DNA, the CDR3 is TGTGCCAGCAGCTTAGGACCGGGACAGGGTTACGAGCAGTACTTC.